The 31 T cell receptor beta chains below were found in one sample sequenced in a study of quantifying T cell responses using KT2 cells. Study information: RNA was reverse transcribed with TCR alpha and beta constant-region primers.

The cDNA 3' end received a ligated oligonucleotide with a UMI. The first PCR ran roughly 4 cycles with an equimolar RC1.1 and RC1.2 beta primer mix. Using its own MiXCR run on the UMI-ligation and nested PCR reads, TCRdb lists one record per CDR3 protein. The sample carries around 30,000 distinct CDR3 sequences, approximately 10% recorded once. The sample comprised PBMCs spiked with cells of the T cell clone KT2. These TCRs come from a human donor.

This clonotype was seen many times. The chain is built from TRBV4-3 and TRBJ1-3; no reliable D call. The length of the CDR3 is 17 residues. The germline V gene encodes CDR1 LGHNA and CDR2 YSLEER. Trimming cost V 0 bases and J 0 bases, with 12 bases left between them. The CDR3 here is CASSQDGNRVSGNTIYF. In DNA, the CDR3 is TGCGCCAGCAGCCAAGACGGTAACCGCGTCTCTGGAAACACCATATATTTT.

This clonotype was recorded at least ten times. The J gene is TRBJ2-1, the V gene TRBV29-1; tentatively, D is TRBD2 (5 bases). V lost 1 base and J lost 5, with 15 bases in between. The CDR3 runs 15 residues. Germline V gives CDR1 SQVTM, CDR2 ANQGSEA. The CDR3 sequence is CSVEGALLRDNEQFF. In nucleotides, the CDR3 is TGCAGCGTTGAAGGGGCACTACTGCGGGACAATGAGCAGTTCTTC.

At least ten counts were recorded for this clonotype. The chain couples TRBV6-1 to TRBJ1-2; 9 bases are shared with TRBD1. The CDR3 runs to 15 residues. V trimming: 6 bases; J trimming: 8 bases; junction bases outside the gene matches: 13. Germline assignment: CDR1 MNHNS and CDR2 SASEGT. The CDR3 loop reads CASSFGGTGKRGYTF. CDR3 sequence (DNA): TGTGCCAGCAGCTTCGGAGGGACAGGGAAGCGGGGCTACACCTTC.

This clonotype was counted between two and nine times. The DNA of the CDR3 is TGTGCCAGCAGCTACAATATGAGGGCGCAGTATTTT. It codes for CASSYNMRAQYF. The chain is built from TRBV7-2 and TRBJ2-3, with D possibly matching TRBD2 (5 bases). With 4 bases removed from V and 10 bases from J, the gap between germline ends came to 12 bases. Germline V CDR1 and CDR2: SGHTA, FQGNSA. The CDR3 is made up of 12 amino acids.

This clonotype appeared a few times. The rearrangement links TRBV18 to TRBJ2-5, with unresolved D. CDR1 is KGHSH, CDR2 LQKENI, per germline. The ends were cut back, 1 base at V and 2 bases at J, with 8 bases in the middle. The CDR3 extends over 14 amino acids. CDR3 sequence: CASSPLGRQETQYF. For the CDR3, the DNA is TGTGCCAGCTCACCACTTGGCAGGCAAGAGACCCAGTACTTC. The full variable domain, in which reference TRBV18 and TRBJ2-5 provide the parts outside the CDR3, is NAGVMQNPRHLVRRRGQEARLRCSPMKGHSHVYWYRQLPEEGLKFMVYLQKENIIDESGMPKERFSAEFPKEGPSILRIQQVVRGDSAAYFCASSPLGRQETQYFGPGTRLLVL.

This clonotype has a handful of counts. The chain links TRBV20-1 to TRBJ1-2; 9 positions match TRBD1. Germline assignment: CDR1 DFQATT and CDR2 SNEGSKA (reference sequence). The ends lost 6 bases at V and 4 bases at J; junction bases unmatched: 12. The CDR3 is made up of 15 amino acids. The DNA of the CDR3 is TGCAGTGCGTCGACAGGGGGACGACTTGTCTATGGCTACACCTTC. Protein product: CSASTGGRLVYGYTF.

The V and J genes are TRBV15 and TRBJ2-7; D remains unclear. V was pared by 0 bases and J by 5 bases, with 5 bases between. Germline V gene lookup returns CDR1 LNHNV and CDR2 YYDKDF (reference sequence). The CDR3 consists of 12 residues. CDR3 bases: TGTGCCACCAGCAGAGATGGGGACGAGCAGTACTTC. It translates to CATSRDGDEQYF. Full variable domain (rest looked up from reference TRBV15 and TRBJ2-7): DAMVIQNPRYQVTQFGKPVTLSCSQTLNHNVMYWYQQKSSQAPKLLFHYYDKDFNNEADTPDNFQSRRPNTSFCFLDIRSPGLGDTAMYLCATSRDGDEQYFGPGTRLTVT.

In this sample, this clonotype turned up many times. The DNA for the CDR3 is TGTGCCAGCAGCCACTTGACTAGCGGGAAGTATGAGCAGTTCTTC. Encoded protein: CASSHLTSGKYEQFF. The V and J genes are TRBV7-2 and TRBJ2-1; TRBD2 aligns across 11 bases. The CDR3 consists of 15 residues. Germline assignment: CDR1 SGHTA and CDR2 FQGNSA. V lost 5 bases and J lost 8; bases outside the gene matches: 8.

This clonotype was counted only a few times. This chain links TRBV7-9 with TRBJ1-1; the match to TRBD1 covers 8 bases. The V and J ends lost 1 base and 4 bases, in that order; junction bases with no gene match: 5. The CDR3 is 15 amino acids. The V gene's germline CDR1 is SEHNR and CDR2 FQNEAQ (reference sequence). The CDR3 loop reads CASSLDGQGGTEAFF. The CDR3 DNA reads TGTGCCAGCAGCTTAGATGGACAGGGTGGCACTGAAGCTTTCTTT.

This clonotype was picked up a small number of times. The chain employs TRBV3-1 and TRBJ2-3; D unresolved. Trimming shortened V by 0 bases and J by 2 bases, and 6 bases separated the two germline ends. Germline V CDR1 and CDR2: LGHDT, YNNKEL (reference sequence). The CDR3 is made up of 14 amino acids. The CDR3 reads CASSQDLVTDTQYF. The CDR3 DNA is TGTGCCAGCAGCCAAGATCTCGTCACAGATACGCAGTATTTT.

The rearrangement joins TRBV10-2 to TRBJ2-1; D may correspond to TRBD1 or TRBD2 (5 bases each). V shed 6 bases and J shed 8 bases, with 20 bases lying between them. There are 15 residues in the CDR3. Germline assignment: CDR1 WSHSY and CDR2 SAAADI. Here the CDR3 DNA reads TGCGCCAGCAGACCCGGGACCGGGAAAATGGATGAGCAGTTCTTC. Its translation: CASRPGTGKMDEQFF.

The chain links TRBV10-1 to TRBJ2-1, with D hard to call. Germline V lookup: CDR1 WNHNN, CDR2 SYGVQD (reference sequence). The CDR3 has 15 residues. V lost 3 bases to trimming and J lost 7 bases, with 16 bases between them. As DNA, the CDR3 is TGCGCCAGCAGTGAAACCGGAGCAATTCGTAATGAGCAGTTCTTC. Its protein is CASSETGAIRNEQFF.

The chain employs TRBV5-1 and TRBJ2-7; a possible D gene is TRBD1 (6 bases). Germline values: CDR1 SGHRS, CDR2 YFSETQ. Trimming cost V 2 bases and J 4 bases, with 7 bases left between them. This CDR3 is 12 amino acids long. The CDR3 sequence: CASSFRGYEQYF. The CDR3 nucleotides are TGCGCCAGCAGCTTTAGGGGGTACGAGCAGTACTTC.

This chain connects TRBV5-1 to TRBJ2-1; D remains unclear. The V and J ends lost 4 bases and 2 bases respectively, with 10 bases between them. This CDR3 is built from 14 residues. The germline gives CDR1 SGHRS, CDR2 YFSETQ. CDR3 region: CASSKDPPYNEQFF. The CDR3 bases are TGCGCCAGCAGCAAGGACCCTCCCTACAATGAGCAGTTCTTC.

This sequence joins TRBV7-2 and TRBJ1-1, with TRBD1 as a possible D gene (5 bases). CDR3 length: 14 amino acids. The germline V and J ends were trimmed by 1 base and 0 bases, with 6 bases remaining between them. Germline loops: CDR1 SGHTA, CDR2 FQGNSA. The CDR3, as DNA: TGTGCCAGCAGCTTAGTCAGGGTGAACACTGAAGCTTTCTTT. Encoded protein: CASSLVRVNTEAFF.

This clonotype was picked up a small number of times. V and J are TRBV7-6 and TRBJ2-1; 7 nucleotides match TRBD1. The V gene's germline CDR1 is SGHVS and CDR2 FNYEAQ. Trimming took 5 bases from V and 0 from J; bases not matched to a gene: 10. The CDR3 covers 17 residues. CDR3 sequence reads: CASSTDRVLSSYNEQFF. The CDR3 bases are TGTGCCAGCAGCACCGACAGGGTCCTAAGCTCCTACAATGAGCAGTTCTTC.

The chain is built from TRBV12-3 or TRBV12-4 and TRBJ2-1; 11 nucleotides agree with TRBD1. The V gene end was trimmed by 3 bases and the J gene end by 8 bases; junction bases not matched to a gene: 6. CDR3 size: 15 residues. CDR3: CASSFSGQGAYEQFF. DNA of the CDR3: TGTGCCAGCAGTTTCAGCGGACAGGGGGCCTATGAGCAGTTCTTC.

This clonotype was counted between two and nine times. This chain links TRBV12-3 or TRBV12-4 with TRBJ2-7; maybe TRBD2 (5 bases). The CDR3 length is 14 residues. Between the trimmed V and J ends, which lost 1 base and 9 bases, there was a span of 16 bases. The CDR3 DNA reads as TGTGCCAGCAGTTTAGATGGACGGGAAACGCGGCAGTACTTC. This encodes CASSLDGRETRQYF.

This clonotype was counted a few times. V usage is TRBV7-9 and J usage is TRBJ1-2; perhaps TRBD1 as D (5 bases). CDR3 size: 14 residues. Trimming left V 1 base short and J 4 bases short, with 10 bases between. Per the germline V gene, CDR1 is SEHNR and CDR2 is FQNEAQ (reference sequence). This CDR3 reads CASSLVRGGYGYTF. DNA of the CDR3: TGTGCCAGCAGCTTAGTGAGGGGAGGCTATGGCTACACCTTC.

Here the CDR3 DNA reads TGTGCCAGCAGTGAATCGGTCAGGGTCGAGCAGTACTTC. Residues: CASSESVRVEQYF. The gene calls are TRBV2 and TRBJ2-7; D perhaps matches TRBD1 (5 bases). The germline gives CDR1 SNHLY, CDR2 FYNNEI. The ends were cut back, 2 bases at V and 6 bases at J, with 11 bases in the middle. The CDR3 contains 13 residues.

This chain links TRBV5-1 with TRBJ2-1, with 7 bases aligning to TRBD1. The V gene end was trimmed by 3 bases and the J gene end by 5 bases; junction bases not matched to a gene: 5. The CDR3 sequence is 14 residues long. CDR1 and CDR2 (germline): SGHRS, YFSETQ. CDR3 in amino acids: CASSWGQPHNEQFF. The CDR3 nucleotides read TGCGCCAGCAGCTGGGGACAGCCCCACAATGAGCAGTTCTTC.

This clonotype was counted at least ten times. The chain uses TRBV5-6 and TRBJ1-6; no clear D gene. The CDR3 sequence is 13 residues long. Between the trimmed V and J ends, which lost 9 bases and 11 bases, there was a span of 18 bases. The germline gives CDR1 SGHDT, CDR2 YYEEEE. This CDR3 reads CATGALGSPPLHF. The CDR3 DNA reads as TGTGCCACAGGTGCTCTTGGATCACCACCCCTCCACTTT.

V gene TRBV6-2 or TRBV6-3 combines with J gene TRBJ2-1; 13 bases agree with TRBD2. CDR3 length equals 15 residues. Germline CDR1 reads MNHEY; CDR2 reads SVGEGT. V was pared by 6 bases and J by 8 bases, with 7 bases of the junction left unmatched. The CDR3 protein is CASSSGTSGADEQFF. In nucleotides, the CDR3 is TGTGCCAGCAGCTCCGGGACTAGCGGGGCCGATGAGCAGTTCTTC.

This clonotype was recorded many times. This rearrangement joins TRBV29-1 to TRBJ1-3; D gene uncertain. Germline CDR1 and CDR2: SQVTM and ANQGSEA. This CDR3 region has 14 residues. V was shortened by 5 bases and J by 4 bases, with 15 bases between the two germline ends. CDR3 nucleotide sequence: TGCAGCGTTTCCGCCAGGTTAACCGGAAACACCATATATTTT. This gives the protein CSVSARLTGNTIYF.

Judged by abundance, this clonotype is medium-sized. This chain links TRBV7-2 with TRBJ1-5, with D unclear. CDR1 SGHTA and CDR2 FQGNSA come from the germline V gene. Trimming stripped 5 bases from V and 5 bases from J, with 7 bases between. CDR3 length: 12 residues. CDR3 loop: CASSTGYQPQHF. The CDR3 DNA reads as TGTGCCAGCAGCACCGGATATCAGCCCCAGCATTTT.

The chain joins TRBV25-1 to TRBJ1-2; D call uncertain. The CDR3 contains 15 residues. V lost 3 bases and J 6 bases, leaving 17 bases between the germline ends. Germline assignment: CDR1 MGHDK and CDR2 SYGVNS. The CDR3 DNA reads TGTGCCAGCAGTGATTTTAATAGTTTTGGGGATGGCTACACCTTC. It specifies CASSDFNSFGDGYTF.

The CDR3 coding sequence is TGCAGTGCACGCCCCAACAGGGGAGGAGAGACCCAGTACTTC. Protein product: CSARPNRGGETQYF. The V call is TRBV20-1, the J call TRBJ2-5; D is possibly TRBD1 (7 bases). The CDR3 sequence is 14 residues long. Germline values: CDR1 DFQATT, CDR2 SNEGSKA (reference sequence). The V and J ends lost 6 bases and 4 bases respectively, with 18 bases between them.

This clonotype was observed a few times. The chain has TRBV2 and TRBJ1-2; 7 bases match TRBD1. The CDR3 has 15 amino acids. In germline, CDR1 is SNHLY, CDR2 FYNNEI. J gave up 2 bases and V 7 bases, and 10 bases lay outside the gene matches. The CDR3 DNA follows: TGTGCCAGCACCGAAAGGGGGCAGACAAACTATGGCTACACCTTC. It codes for CASTERGQTNYGYTF.

The CDR3 reads CASSMTADTEAFF. Here the CDR3 DNA reads TGTGCCAGTAGTATGACAGCAGACACTGAAGCTTTCTTT. The V call is TRBV19, the J call TRBJ1-1; D perhaps matches TRBD1 (5 bases). Trimming took 3 bases from V and 3 from J, leaving 8 bases between them. Germline CDR1 LNHDA, CDR2 SQIVND (reference sequence). The CDR3 spans 13 residues.

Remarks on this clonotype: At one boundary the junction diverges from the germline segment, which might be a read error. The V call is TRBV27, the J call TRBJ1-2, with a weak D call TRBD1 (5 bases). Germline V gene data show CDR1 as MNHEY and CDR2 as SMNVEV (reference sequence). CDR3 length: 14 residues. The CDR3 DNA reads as TGTGCCGGCAGTTCAGGAGAGGGGTCCTATGGCTACACCTTC. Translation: CAGSSGEGSYGYTF.

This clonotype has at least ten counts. CDR3 sequence (DNA): TGCAGTGCCCAGGGGGGATCATACACTGAAGCTTTCTTT. This translates into CSAQGGSYTEAFF. This chain connects TRBV20-1 to TRBJ1-1; 7 bases match TRBD1. Per germline, CDR1 DFQATT and CDR2 SNEGSKA (reference sequence). V dropped 6 bases and J dropped 3; count of bases not matched to a gene: 7. The CDR3 is 13 residues long.